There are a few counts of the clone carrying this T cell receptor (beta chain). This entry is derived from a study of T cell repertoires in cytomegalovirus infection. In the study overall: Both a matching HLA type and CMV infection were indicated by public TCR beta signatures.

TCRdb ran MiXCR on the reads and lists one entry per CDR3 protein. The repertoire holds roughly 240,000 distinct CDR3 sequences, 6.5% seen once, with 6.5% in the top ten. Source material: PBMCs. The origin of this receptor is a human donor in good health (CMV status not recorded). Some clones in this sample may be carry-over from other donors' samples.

The CDR3: CSARNVRSGANVLTF. The CDR3 DNA sequence: TGCAGTGCTAGGAACGTTCGCTCTGGGGCCAACGTCCTGACTTTC. V usage is TRBV20-1 and J usage is TRBJ2-6; no clear D gene. This CDR3 region has 15 residues. Per the germline V gene, CDR1 is DFQATT and CDR2 is SNEGSKA (reference sequence). V was trimmed by 3 bases and J by 0 bases, leaving 9 bases between them.